This T cell receptor beta chain is drawn from a study of control samples from healthy donors and cancer patients. The CDR3 loop spans 17 amino acids. V was cut by 1 base and J by 6 bases, with 18 bases left in between. The germline V gene encodes CDR1 SGHTA and CDR2 FQGNSA. Profiling relied on immunoSEQ multiplex PCR, and the TCRdb table lists in-frame clones only, not all of them. The sample has some 150,000 clones, around 95% seen once; the top ten hold around 6.2%. Sequenced input: blood. This sequence was found in a man aged 40-50 years in good health. The rearrangement joins TRBV7-2 to TRBJ2-2; D may match TRBD1 or TRBD2 (5 bases each). The CDR3 sequence: CASSLELLRGSSGELFF. The DNA for the CDR3 is TGTGCCAGCAGCTTAGAATTGCTGAGGGGTAGCTCCGGGGAGCTGTTTTTT.